This T cell receptor (beta chain) stems from a study of T cell responses to AZD1222 COVID-19 vaccine. Regarding the study as a whole: White British ancestry dominated among donors, who included more females, and clonal diversity was possibly underestimated.

Of note for this clone: Its specificity is not known.

Clones were sequenced by immunoSEQ multiplex PCR, and TCRdb holds only the in-frame ones, with some missing. Among over 95,000 clones listed, around 89% were seen once. Germline-derived CDR1 and CDR2 are MDHEN and SYDVKM. V lost 6 bases and J lost 6, with 15 bases in between. The CDR3 length is 14 residues. J is TRBJ1-5 and V is TRBV28; D is unresolved. The starting material was peripheral blood, obtained on day 0 of AZD1222 vaccination. The TCR sequence derives from an adult in good health. DNA of the CDR3: TGTGCCAGCAGAACAGAGGGATCTTTTCAGCCCCAGCATTTT. It translates to CASRTEGSFQPQHF.